This T cell receptor (beta chain) is from a study of neoadjuvant nivolumab and ipilimumab in lung cancer. Whole-study context: The combination arm added day-1 ipilimumab 1 mg/kg to nivolumab 3 mg/kg on days 1, 15, 29. Broader study findings: TCR richness and clonality were higher in tumors than adjacent uninvolved lung. Higher pretherapy blood TCR richness went with higher resected-tumor richness.

The data were produced by immunoSEQ multiplex PCR, yet TCRdb's version contains in-frame clones alone and is incomplete. The sample holds 26,000 or so clones, approximately 86% seen once. Trimming at V came to 4 bases and at J to 4 bases, leaving 13 bases not matched to a gene. There are 18 residues in the CDR3. The germline V gene has CDR1 SGHAT and CDR2 FQNNGV. Regarding this clone: What it binds is not known.

This sequence joins TRBV11-2 and TRBJ2-7; 13 bases are shared with TRBD2. The sequencing here drew on tumor tissue, taken after neoadjuvant nivolumab, alone or with ipilimumab, at or shortly before surgery. The TCR sequence derives from an adult with non-small cell lung cancer. CDR3 region: CASSSLLAGGPTTYEQYF. CDR3 in DNA: TGTGCCAGCAGCTCATTACTAGCGGGAGGGCCGACGACTTACGAGCAGTACTTC. Using reference TRBV11-2 and TRBJ2-7 for the parts outside the CDR3, the full variable domain is EAGVAQSPRYKIIEKRQSVAFWCNPISGHATLYWYQQILGQGPKLLIQFQNNGVVDDSQLPKDRFSAERLKGVDSTLKIQPAKLEDSAVYLCASSSLLAGGPTTYEQYFGPGTRLTVT.